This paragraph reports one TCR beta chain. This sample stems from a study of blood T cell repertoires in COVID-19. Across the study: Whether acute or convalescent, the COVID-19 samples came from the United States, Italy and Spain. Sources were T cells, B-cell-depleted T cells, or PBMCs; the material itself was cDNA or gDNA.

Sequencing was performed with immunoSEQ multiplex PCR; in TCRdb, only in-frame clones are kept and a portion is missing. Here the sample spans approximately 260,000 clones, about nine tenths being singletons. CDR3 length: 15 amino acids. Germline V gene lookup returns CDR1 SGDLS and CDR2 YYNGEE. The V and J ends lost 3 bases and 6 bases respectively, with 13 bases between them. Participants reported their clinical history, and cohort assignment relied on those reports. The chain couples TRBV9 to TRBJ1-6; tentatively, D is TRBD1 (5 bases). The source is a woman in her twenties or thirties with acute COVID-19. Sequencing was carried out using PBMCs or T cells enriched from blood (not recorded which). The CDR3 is CASSAQGFSNSPLHF. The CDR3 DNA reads TGTGCCAGCAGCGCGCAGGGTTTTAGTAATTCACCCCTCCACTTT.